This is a list of T cell receptor beta chains from one sample in a study of T cell changes during pregnancy in multiple sclerosis. Repertoires were generated with immunoSEQ multiplex PCR, while TCRdb's copy carries only in-frame clones and drops some. This sample has more than 65,000 clones, with roughly 92% found just once. The sequenced sample was CD4+ T cells from peripheral blood mononuclear cells, obtained before pregnancy. The receptor set was obtained from a female donor with multiple sclerosis, enrolled in a pregnancy study. The CDR3 runs from the conserved cysteine through the conserved F or W. The D gene is left open where the match is weak. A row's size may be missing; if present it is once, few, many or a size class.

j_call | d_call | v_call | clone_size | cdr3_nt | cdr3_aa
TRBJ2-5 | NA | TRBV30 | NA | TGTGCCTGGATTGGGGCAGAGACCCAGTACTTC | CAWIGAETQYF
TRBJ1-5 | NA | TRBV28 | few | TGTGCCAGCAGTTTGCGGGTCCCTAATCAGCCCCAGCATTTT | CASSLRVPNQPQHF
TRBJ2-1 | NA | TRBV5-1 | NA | TGCGCCAGCAGCTTGGGAGGAGGGGGGGGGCCCTACAATGAGCAGTTCTTC | CASSLGGGGGPYNEQFF
TRBJ1-2 | TRBD1 | TRBV4-2 | NA | TGTGCCAGCAGCCAAGACAGGGGGCGGTTGGGCTACACCTTC | CASSQDRGRLGYTF
TRBJ1-4 | NA | TRBV5-6 | NA | TGTGCCAGCAGCTTGGCCGGCGGGGCCGGGGCTAATGAAAAACTGTTTTTT | CASSLAGGAGANEKLFF
TRBJ1-2 | NA | TRBV5-1 | NA | TGCGCCAGCAGCTTGGCAGGCAGGGAGGATGGCTACACCTTC | CASSLAGREDGYTF
TRBJ1-2 | TRBD1 | TRBV6-5 | NA | TGTGCCACCACCAGGGGGCGCGACTATGGCTACACCTTC | CATTRGRDYGYTF
TRBJ1-4 | TRBD1 | TRBV6-6 | once | TGTGCCAGCAGTTCACAGGGGTTGGCTAATGAAAAACTGTTTTTT | CASSSQGLANEKLFF
TRBJ1-5 | TRBD1 | TRBV6-6 | NA | TGTGCCAGCAGGCAGGGGGCCCATCAGCCCCAGCATTTT | CASRQGAHQPQHF
TRBJ2-2 | TRBD1 | TRBV12-5 | NA | TGTGCTAGTGGTTTGGTAGCCAGGGGGTTAGGCACCGGGGAGCTGTTTTTT | CASGLVARGLGTGELFF
TRBJ2-1 | TRBD2 | TRBV5-3 | NA | TGTGCCAGAAACATGGTGTGGACTAGGGGCAATGAGCAGTTCTTC | CARNMVWTRGNEQFF
TRBJ2-7 | TRBD2 | TRBV5-1 | NA | TGCGCCAGCAGCCATGGAAGCGGGAGCTCCTACGAGCAGTACTTC | CASSHGSGSSYEQYF
TRBJ1-1 | NA | TRBV19 | NA | TGTGCCAGTAGTATACCAGGGGAGGGTGAAGCTTTCTTT | CASSIPGEGEAFF
TRBJ1-5 | NA | TRBV6-6 | NA | TGTGCCAGCAACCGACAAGGCAATCAGCCCCAGCATTTT | CASNRQGNQPQHF
TRBJ2-2 | TRBD1 | TRBV19 | NA | TGTGCCAGTAGTATAGATCGGGACAGGGCGAACACCGGGGAGCTGTTTTTT | CASSIDRDRANTGELFF
TRBJ2-1 | TRBD2 | TRBV2 | NA | TGTGCCAGCAGTGACATAGCGGGGAGGGCTGGAGATGAGCAGTTCTTC | CASSDIAGRAGDEQFF
TRBJ1-4 | NA | TRBV7-9 | NA | TGTGCCAGCAGCTTAGCTCTAGGGGATGAAAAACTGTTTTTT | CASSLALGDEKLFF
TRBJ1-1 | NA | TRBV6-4 | NA | TGTGCCAGCAGTGAGCAAGCAAACACTGAAGCTTTCTTT | CASSEQANTEAFF
TRBJ2-1 | TRBD1 | TRBV4-1 | NA | TGCGCCAGCAGCCAAGATTACCGGACGGACAGGAAAAAGGACAATGAGCAGTTCTTC | CASSQDYRTDRKKDNEQFF
TRBJ2-6 | NA | TRBV27 | NA | TGTGCCAGCAGTTTATCACAGGGTTCTGGGGCCAACGTCCTGACTTTC | CASSLSQGSGANVLTF
TRBJ1-3 | TRBD1 | TRBV19 | NA | TGTGCCAGTAGTGTCACAGGGGACCGACGCGGAAACACCATATATTTT | CASSVTGDRRGNTIYF
TRBJ2-2 | NA | TRBV29-1 | NA | TGCAGCGTTGGGCCCCAGTTCGCGAACACCGGGGAGCTGTTTTTT | CSVGPQFANTGELFF
TRBJ2-7 | TRBD1 | TRBV6-1 | NA | TGTGCCAGCAGTGGCAGACAGGGAGCCTACGAGCAGTACTTC | CASSGRQGAYEQYF
TRBJ1-5 | NA | TRBV2 | NA | TGTGCCAGCAGCAAGGGGAATCAGCCCCAGCATTTT | CASSKGNQPQHF
TRBJ1-1 | NA | TRBV28 | once | TGTGCCAGCAGTCCAACAGGGTGGTACACTGAAGCTTTCTTT | CASSPTGWYTEAFF
TRBJ2-4 | TRBD2 | TRBV19 | NA | TGTGCCAGTAGTATATACGGGCTAGGGAGGGGTCCAAACATTCAGTACTTC | CASSIYGLGRGPNIQYF
TRBJ1-1 | TRBD1 | TRBV28 | NA | TGTGCCAGCAGGTCCGAGCAGGGGGTGGGCACTGAAGCTTTCTTT | CASRSEQGVGTEAFF
TRBJ1-1 | NA | TRBV5-1 | NA | TGCGCCAGCAGCGTCAGGCCGGACACTTTGAACACTGAAGCTTTCTTT | CASSVRPDTLNTEAFF
TRBJ2-2 | TRBD1 | TRBV2 | once | TGTGCCAGCAGTGGACAGGGGGCAATCGGGGAGCTGTTTTTT | CASSGQGAIGELFF